What follows are 24 T cell receptor beta chains derived from one specimen sequenced in a study of shared clonotypes between healthy human individuals. TCRdb keeps only in-frame clones here, not all; method: immunoSEQ multiplex PCR. The repertoire holds around 700,000 clones, 72% seen once, with 1.8% in the top ten. Material for sequencing was memory CD4+ T cells sorted from blood. Indicated subset: CD45RA-negative fraction. Receptors were obtained from a woman in her 30s in good health.

The chain recombines TRBV6-1 with TRBJ2-7; TRBD2 might be the D (5 bases). CDR1 MNHNS and CDR2 SASEGT come from the germline V gene. Trimming took 5 bases from V and 2 from J, leaving 7 bases between them. The CDR3 is 12 residues long. Written as DNA, the CDR3 is TGTGCCAGCAGTACTAGGGCCTACGAGCAGTACTTC. Protein sequence: CASSTRAYEQYF.

This clone was seen only a few times. In the same sample, other DNA sequences code for this CDR3. The J gene is TRBJ2-1, the V gene TRBV7-2; D unclear. The CDR3 contains 14 residues. Germline V gene lookup returns CDR1 SGHTA and CDR2 FQGNSA. The germline V and J ends were trimmed by 0 bases and 4 bases, with 7 bases remaining between them. CDR3 region: CASSLASVYNEQFF. CDR3 nucleotide sequence: TGTGCCAGCAGCTTAGCGAGCGTATACAATGAGCAGTTCTTC.

This rearrangement joins TRBV6-5 to TRBJ2-5; D call uncertain. The CDR3 contains 11 residues. The germline gives CDR1 MNHEY, CDR2 SVGAGI. Trimming took off 8 bases at V and 5 bases at J, with 9 bases between the two ends. CDR3 nucleotides: TGTGCCAGCGGCGCTGGGGAGACCCAGTACTTC. It encodes CASGAGETQYF.

This clone was seen only a few times. The chain employs TRBV10-3 and TRBJ1-5; no clear D. This CDR3 spans 13 amino acids. Germline V gives CDR1 ENHRY, CDR2 SYGVKD. Trimming shortened V by 1 base and J by 4 bases, and 5 bases separated the two germline ends. CDR3 nucleotide sequence: TGTGCCATCAGTGAGTTGGTTAATCAGCCCCAGCATTTT. Its protein product is CAISELVNQPQHF.

The V and J genes are TRBV11-2 and TRBJ2-5; D might be TRBD2 (6 bases). Germline assignment: CDR1 SGHAT and CDR2 FQNNGV. There are 14 residues in the CDR3. Trimming took 3 bases from V and 4 from J, leaving 12 bases between them. In nucleotides, the CDR3 is TGTGCCAGCAGCTTGGAGGGTGGGCGAGAGACCCAGTACTTC. Encoded protein: CASSLEGGRETQYF.

This clone was counted between two and nine times. The chain is built from TRBV7-2 and TRBJ1-5; D gene ambiguous. CDR1 and CDR2 from the germline V gene are SGHTA and FQGNSA. The V gene lost 5 bases and the J gene lost 1 base, with 12 bases spanning the gap. CDR3 size: 15 residues. CDR3 region: CASSTDTLSNQPQHF. In nucleotides, the CDR3 is TGTGCCAGCAGCACCGACACCCTAAGCAATCAGCCCCAGCATTTT.

The rearrangement joins TRBV15 to TRBJ2-7; perhaps D is TRBD1 or TRBD2 (6 bases each). The V and J ends lost 3 bases and 1 base respectively, with 16 bases between them. The CDR3 length is 16 residues. The germline V gene has CDR1 LNHNV and CDR2 YYDKDF (reference sequence). CDR3 coding DNA: TGTGCCACCAGCAGGGGGGGCACCGGGAGTTCCTACGAGCAGTACTTC. Its protein product is CATSRGGTGSSYEQYF.

The chain joins TRBV6-1 to TRBJ2-7, with TRBD2 matching 7 bases. CDR1 is MNHNS and CDR2 is SASEGT in the germline V gene. The trim removed 11 bases at V and 3 bases at J, leaving 13 bases unmatched. The CDR3 totals 14 residues. The CDR3 reads CALLQGGEGYEQYF. DNA for the CDR3: TGTGCCCTCCTCCAGGGAGGGGAAGGCTACGAGCAGTACTTC.

The rearrangement links TRBV19 to TRBJ1-4; 7 nucleotides match TRBD1. This CDR3 is 17 amino acids long. Per the germline V gene, CDR1 is LNHDA and CDR2 is SQIVND (reference sequence). The trim removed 4 bases at V and 0 bases at J, leaving 8 bases unmatched. As DNA, the CDR3 is TGTGCCAGTAGTACCAGGGGGGAAGGCGCAACTAATGAAAAACTGTTTTTT. Translated, it gives CASSTRGEGATNEKLFF. Full variable domain (remainder filled in from reference TRBV19 and TRBJ1-4): DGGITQSPKYLFRKEGQNVTLSCEQNLNHDAMYWYRQDPGQGLRLIYYSQIVNDFQKGDIAEGYSVSREKKESFPLTVTSAQKNPTAFYLCASSTRGEGATNEKLFFGSGTQLSVL.

This clone was seen only a few times. The chain has TRBV28 and TRBJ1-5; 10 positions match TRBD1. The CDR3 has 20 residues. The germline V gene encodes CDR1 MDHEN and CDR2 SYDVKM. V shed 2 bases, J shed 1 base, and the junction held 14 bases outside the gene matches. The CDR3 bases are TGTGCCAGCAGTTTACTCGGGCGGACAGGGGGTGTTAGGAGCAATCAGCCCCAGCATTTT. This translates into CASSLLGRTGGVRSNQPQHF.

The gene calls are TRBV5-4 and TRBJ2-5, with 8 bases that match TRBD2. The CDR3 has 14 residues. V lost 5 bases, J lost 5 bases, and 8 bases stayed unmatched. Germline values: CDR1 SGHNT, CDR2 YYREEE (reference sequence). The CDR3 bases are TGTGCCAGCAGTCCAGCGGGAGATGGGGAGACCCAGTACTTC. Encoded protein: CASSPAGDGETQYF.

This clone was seen at least ten times. This same CDR3 is encoded by further DNA sequences in the sample. DNA for the CDR3: TGCAGCGTTTCAAGCGGGAGGCGTTACAATGAGCAGTTCTTC. This codes for CSVSSGRRYNEQFF. The V and J genes are TRBV29-1 and TRBJ2-1, with 9 positions matching TRBD2. Germline CDR1 SQVTM, CDR2 ANQGSEA. The CDR3 is made up of 14 amino acids. V lost 5 bases, J lost 4 bases, and 6 bases stayed unmatched.

This clone was recorded only once. The chain combines TRBV28 with TRBJ1-5; TRBD1 might be the D (6 bases). Trimming stripped 3 bases from V and 6 bases from J, with 15 bases between. In germline, CDR1 is MDHEN, CDR2 SYDVKM. This CDR3 has 15 amino acids. The CDR3 coding sequence is TGTGCCAGCAGTTTTTCCAGGGGTAGGGGTCAGCCCCAGCATTTT. This codes for CASSFSRGRGQPQHF.

The chain links TRBV11-2 to TRBJ2-5; 10 nucleotides align to TRBD1. Per the germline V gene, CDR1 is SGHAT and CDR2 is FQNNGV. The V gene end was trimmed by 0 bases and the J gene end by 4 bases; junction bases not matched to a gene: 5. This CDR3 has 16 residues. The CDR3 sequence is CASSLERQGARETQYF. DNA of the CDR3: TGTGCCAGCAGCTTAGAGCGACAGGGGGCAAGAGAGACCCAGTACTTC. Variable domain in full (rest from reference TRBV11-2 and TRBJ2-5): EAGVAQSPRYKIIEKRQSVAFWCNPISGHATLYWYQQILGQGPKLLIQFQNNGVVDDSQLPKDRFSAERLKGVDSTLKIQPAKLEDSAVYLCASSLERQGARETQYFGPGTRLLVL.

The chain couples TRBV11-3 to TRBJ2-2; D possibly uses TRBD1 or TRBD2 (5 bases each). V dropped 1 base and J dropped 4 bases, with 13 bases sitting between them. Germline CDR1 reads SGHNT; CDR2 reads YENEEA. This CDR3 spans 16 amino acids. CDR3 protein: CASSLGGPGSTGELFF. The CDR3 DNA follows: TGTGCCAGCAGCTTAGGAGGGCCAGGGAGCACCGGGGAGCTGTTTTTT.

The chain carries TRBV6-6 and TRBJ1-5; D gene unclear. Trimming removed 5 bases from V and 0 bases from J, with 8 bases in between. This CDR3 has 14 amino acids. Germline V CDR1 and CDR2: MNHNY, SVGAGI (reference sequence). CDR3 sequence (DNA): TGTGCCAGCAGTAGAAGATATAGCAATCAGCCCCAGCATTTT. Its translation is CASSRRYSNQPQHF.

The chain joins TRBV28 to TRBJ2-7, with a possible D match to TRBD1 (5 bases). Germline V gene lookup returns CDR1 MDHEN and CDR2 SYDVKM. This CDR3 contains 13 residues. V dropped 4 bases and J dropped 3 bases, with 10 bases sitting between them. The CDR3 DNA reads as TGTGCCAGCAGTTCCCCACAGGTCTACGAGCAGTACTTC. It translates to CASSSPQVYEQYF.

This chain uses TRBV6-5 with TRBJ1-5; D is uncertain. This CDR3 has 13 residues. Germline CDR1 and CDR2: MNHEY and SVGAGI. The V end lost 6 bases, the J end lost 2 bases, and 8 bases lay between the germline ends. CDR3 region: CASRAVGNQPQHF. For the CDR3, the DNA is TGTGCCAGCAGGGCGGTCGGCAATCAGCCCCAGCATTTT.

The J gene is TRBJ1-4, the V gene TRBV28, with TRBD1 matching 8 bases. V was pared by 5 bases and J by 8 bases, with 10 bases of the junction left unmatched. The length of the CDR3 is 15 residues. Germline-derived CDR1 and CDR2 are MDHEN and SYDVKM. The CDR3 loop is CASSTTTGVREKLFF. The CDR3 DNA follows: TGTGCCAGCAGTACCACGACAGGGGTTCGCGAAAAACTGTTTTTT.

The chain uses TRBV6-1 and TRBJ2-7; TRBD2 agrees at 8 bases. CDR3 length equals 14 residues. Germline V CDR1 and CDR2: MNHNS, SASEGT. The CDR3 reads CAGGAGELSYEQYF. The CDR3 region has the DNA TGTGCGGGGGGAGCGGGAGAACTCTCCTACGAGCAGTACTTC.

CDR3 residues: CASSEDDIAAFYSNQPQHF. The CDR3 bases are TGTGCCAGCAGTGAAGACGATATCGCCGCATTTTATAGCAATCAGCCCCAGCATTTT. The chain is built from TRBV6-1 and TRBJ1-5; D is unclear. V lost 1 base, J lost 0 bases, and 19 bases lay in between. Germline-derived CDR1 and CDR2 are MNHNS and SASEGT. This CDR3 comprises 19 residues.

The chain employs TRBV6-6 and TRBJ1-2; TRBD1 might be the D (6 bases). Germline V gene data show CDR1 as MNHNY and CDR2 as SVGAGI (reference sequence). The V gene lost 5 bases and the J gene lost 4 bases, with 8 bases spanning the gap. This CDR3 region has 12 residues. CDR3: CASSRTVYGYTF. Here the CDR3 DNA reads TGTGCCAGCAGTCGGACAGTCTATGGCTACACCTTC.

This clone was counted between two and nine times. The chain is built from TRBV19 and TRBJ1-1; 7 bases map to TRBD1. Per the germline V gene, CDR1 is LNHDA and CDR2 is SQIVND (reference sequence). V shed 4 bases and J 7 bases; nucleotides not matched to a gene: 9. This CDR3 comprises 14 residues. The CDR3, as DNA: TGTGCCAGTAGTACTTGGACAGGCGGACGTGAAGCTTTCTTT. Its translation is CASSTWTGGREAFF.

Worth noting for this clone: This may be a read error: a much more frequent sequence differs by one nucleotide. The V and J genes are TRBV28 and TRBJ2-3, with a possible D match to TRBD1 (6 bases). The CDR3 loop spans 14 amino acids. V lost 6 bases and J 0 bases, leaving 10 bases between the germline ends. The germline gives CDR1 MDHEN, CDR2 SYDVKM. The CDR3 bases are TGTGCCAGCAGCCCCGGACAGAGCACAGATACGCAGTATTTT. Translating it yields CASSPGQSTDTQYF.